Listed below are T cell receptor beta chains from one sample, sequenced in a study of cytomegalovirus exposure and HLA in healthy donors. Assay: immunoSEQ multiplex PCR; the TCRdb copy retains only in-frame clones and omits some. Counted here are 130,000 to 150,000 clones, 75% to 80% occurring once; the ten biggest clones make up approximately 2.9%. Sample: PBMCs. Receptors were obtained from a man aged 35-49 years in good health and CMV-seropositive. Both conserved end residues are part of each CDR3.

v_gene	j_gene	CDR3aa
TRBV4-3	TRBJ1-2	CASSQDEVRVGSDYGYTF
TRBV2	TRBJ2-7	CASSERDTRSYEQYF
TRBV12-1	TRBJ2-1	CASSPPPAGMNEQFF
TRBV5-6	TRBJ2-7	CASSYGQGRYEQYF
TRBV19	TRBJ2-7	CASSSDLAGGTYEQYF
TRBV6-5	TRBJ1-2	CASSYLTGGDYGYTF
TRBV7-9	TRBJ2-2	CASSRGPTGELFF
TRBV11-2	TRBJ2-5	CASSSSHASGQETRYF
TRBV6-1	TRBJ1-5	CASSEASPGNQPQHF
TRBV28	TRBJ2-1	CASRRVYNEQFF